The rows below give T cell receptor beta chains drawn from one sample of a study of stem cell transplantation in POMP-related autoinflammatory disease. The table came from immunoSEQ multiplex PCR; TCRdb's copy has only in-frame clones and leaves some out. The repertoire has 9,000 to 10,000 clones, 79% of them found once; the top ten carry 4.5% to 5%. The sequenced sample was CD4+ T cells from PBMCs, obtained after stem cell transplantation. Source of these receptors: a human patient with POMP-related autoinflammation and immune dysregulation (PRAID). Some of these T cells may belong to the graft donor. Each CDR3 is given with its conserved first and last residue. Fields, in order: clone size, V gene, D gene, CDR3 length, J gene, CDR3 DNA, CDR3 protein. The D gene is left open where the match is weak. A clone size is listed for some rows: how often the clone was seen (once, few, many), or a class if it is expanded.

clone_size: once; v_call: TRBV11-2; d_call: NA; cdr3_length: 18; j_call: TRBJ2-1; cdr3_nt: TGTGCCAGCAGGAAAAGAAGCCTAGGAGGGACAAGTGGGAATGAGCAGTTCTTC; cdr3_aa: CASRKRSLGGTSGNEQFF
clone_size: once; v_call: TRBV30; d_call: NA; cdr3_length: 12; j_call: TRBJ1-5; cdr3_nt: TGTGCCTGGAGTGTAGGGAATCAGCCCCAGCATTTT; cdr3_aa: CAWSVGNQPQHF
clone_size: NA; v_call: TRBV20-1; d_call: NA; cdr3_length: 13; j_call: TRBJ1-2; cdr3_nt: TGCAGTGCTAGTGTGTCAGGGGTAGAAGGCTACACCTTC; cdr3_aa: CSASVSGVEGYTF
clone_size: NA; v_call: TRBV30; d_call: NA; cdr3_length: 12; j_call: TRBJ2-3; cdr3_nt: TGTGCCTGTACACTTAGCACAGATACGCAGTATTTT; cdr3_aa: CACTLSTDTQYF
clone_size: NA; v_call: TRBV6-6; d_call: TRBD1; cdr3_length: 15; j_call: TRBJ1-4; cdr3_nt: TGTGCCAGCACCACCAGGGGGTTTGCTAATGAAAAACTGTTTTTT; cdr3_aa: CASTTRGFANEKLFF
clone_size: NA; v_call: TRBV5-1; d_call: TRBD2; cdr3_length: 15; j_call: TRBJ2-1; cdr3_nt: TGCGCCAGCAGCCCCGGGACTAGTTACTACAATGAGCAGTTCTTC; cdr3_aa: CASSPGTSYYNEQFF
clone_size: NA; v_call: TRBV19; d_call: NA; cdr3_length: 17; j_call: TRBJ2-1; cdr3_nt: TGTGCCAGTAGTATACCCAGGGGCCAGCTACTCCACAATGAGCAGTTCTTC; cdr3_aa: CASSIPRGQLLHNEQFF
clone_size: NA; v_call: TRBV7-2; d_call: NA; cdr3_length: 12; j_call: TRBJ2-7; cdr3_nt: TGTGCCAGCAGCTTAGACGCGTACGAGCAGTACTTC; cdr3_aa: CASSLDAYEQYF
clone_size: NA; v_call: TRBV7-9; d_call: NA; cdr3_length: 14; j_call: TRBJ1-6; cdr3_nt: TGTGCCAGCAGCTTAAGCCAGGGAGGTTCACCCCTCCACTTT; cdr3_aa: CASSLSQGGSPLHF
clone_size: NA; v_call: TRBV6-5; d_call: NA; cdr3_length: 13; j_call: TRBJ2-4; cdr3_nt: TGTGCCACCCGTCGTGGGGCGAGAAACATTCAGTACTTC; cdr3_aa: CATRRGARNIQYF
clone_size: once; v_call: TRBV19; d_call: NA; cdr3_length: 16; j_call: TRBJ1-2; cdr3_nt: TGTGCCAGTAGTATCCTCTCAGGGGAAGCTAACTATGGCTACACCTTC; cdr3_aa: CASSILSGEANYGYTF
clone_size: few; v_call: TRBV19; d_call: NA; cdr3_length: 14; j_call: TRBJ2-3; cdr3_nt: TGTGCCAGTAGTAAGGAGGGGGCTCTAGATACGCAGTATTTT; cdr3_aa: CASSKEGALDTQYF
clone_size: NA; v_call: TRBV30; d_call: NA; cdr3_length: 11; j_call: TRBJ1-1; cdr3_nt: TGTGCGTGGATCGTGAACACTGAAGCTTTCTTT; cdr3_aa: CAWIVNTEAFF
clone_size: NA; v_call: TRBV19; d_call: NA; cdr3_length: 16; j_call: TRBJ1-5; cdr3_nt: TGTGCCAGTAGTACGACAGAGGATTCCCTCAATCAGCCCCAGCATTTT; cdr3_aa: CASSTTEDSLNQPQHF
clone_size: NA; v_call: TRBV4-2; d_call: TRBD2; cdr3_length: 15; j_call: TRBJ2-7; cdr3_nt: TGTGCCAGCAGCCAAGGCGGGAGGGGGACCTACGAGCAGTACTTC; cdr3_aa: CASSQGGRGTYEQYF
clone_size: NA; v_call: TRBV7-2; d_call: NA; cdr3_length: 15; j_call: TRBJ2-7; cdr3_nt: TGTGCCAGCAGCTTAGGGGGAGGACGGACCTACGAGCAGTACTTC; cdr3_aa: CASSLGGGRTYEQYF
clone_size: NA; v_call: TRBV3-1/TRBV3-2; d_call: NA; cdr3_length: 14; j_call: TRBJ2-2; cdr3_nt: TGTGCCAGCAGCCAGGAGGGCAGCACCGGGGAGCTGTTTTTT; cdr3_aa: CASSQEGSTGELFF
clone_size: NA; v_call: TRBV5-8; d_call: NA; cdr3_length: 15; j_call: TRBJ2-5; cdr3_nt: TGTGCCAGCAGCCCTCGGGACTGGTTTACGGAGACCCAGTACTTC; cdr3_aa: CASSPRDWFTETQYF
clone_size: NA; v_call: TRBV11-2; d_call: NA; cdr3_length: 12; j_call: TRBJ2-1; cdr3_nt: TGTGCCAGCAGCGGCCGAAGGGGCGAGCAGTTCTTC; cdr3_aa: CASSGRRGEQFF
clone_size: NA; v_call: TRBV11-2; d_call: NA; cdr3_length: 14; j_call: TRBJ1-5; cdr3_nt: TGTGCCAGCAGCTTAGGGTCCAGCCATCAGCCCCAGCATTTT; cdr3_aa: CASSLGSSHQPQHF
clone_size: NA; v_call: TRBV5-4; d_call: NA; cdr3_length: 15; j_call: TRBJ1-4; cdr3_nt: TGTGCCAGCAGCATCGCGGGACACACCCCTGGGAAACTGTTTTTT; cdr3_aa: CASSIAGHTPGKLFF
clone_size: NA; v_call: TRBV19; d_call: NA; cdr3_length: 15; j_call: TRBJ2-1; cdr3_nt: TGTGCCAGTAGTATAGGGGCGCTAGCCTACAATGAGCAGTTCTTC; cdr3_aa: CASSIGALAYNEQFF
clone_size: NA; v_call: TRBV7-9; d_call: NA; cdr3_length: 13; j_call: TRBJ1-1; cdr3_nt: TGTGCCAGCAGCTTACAGGCGAACACTGAAGCTTTCTTT; cdr3_aa: CASSLQANTEAFF
clone_size: once; v_call: TRBV6-5; d_call: NA; cdr3_length: 15; j_call: TRBJ1-1; cdr3_nt: TGTGCCAGCAGTTATGGGGGGCCGGTGAACACTGAAGCTTTCTTT; cdr3_aa: CASSYGGPVNTEAFF
clone_size: NA; v_call: TRBV14; d_call: TRBD1; cdr3_length: 14; j_call: TRBJ2-7; cdr3_nt: TGTGCCAGCAGCCGGGACAGGACCTCCTACGAGCAGTACTTC; cdr3_aa: CASSRDRTSYEQYF
clone_size: NA; v_call: TRBV19; d_call: TRBD1; cdr3_length: 14; j_call: TRBJ2-1; cdr3_nt: TGTGCCAGTTCCGGGACAGGGATCGACAATGAGCAGTTCTTC; cdr3_aa: CASSGTGIDNEQFF
clone_size: NA; v_call: TRBV11-2; d_call: NA; cdr3_length: 13; j_call: TRBJ1-1; cdr3_nt: TGTGCCAGCAGCTCAGACGCCAACACTGAAGCTTTCTTT; cdr3_aa: CASSSDANTEAFF
clone_size: NA; v_call: TRBV7-9; d_call: TRBD1; cdr3_length: 13; j_call: TRBJ1-4; cdr3_nt: TGTGCCAGCGGAGACAGGGGCGGTGAAAAACTGTTTTTT; cdr3_aa: CASGDRGGEKLFF
clone_size: once; v_call: TRBV10-3; d_call: TRBD2; cdr3_length: 13; j_call: TRBJ2-7; cdr3_nt: TGTGCCATAAGGCCTAGCGGGAGGTACGAGCAGTACTTC; cdr3_aa: CAIRPSGRYEQYF
clone_size: NA; v_call: TRBV7-6; d_call: TRBD2; cdr3_length: 16; j_call: TRBJ2-1; cdr3_nt: TGTGCCAGCAGCTTAGTTGCCCTAGCGGGAGGCTATGAGCAGTTCTTC; cdr3_aa: CASSLVALAGGYEQFF
clone_size: once; v_call: TRBV6-5; d_call: NA; cdr3_length: 15; j_call: TRBJ2-4; cdr3_nt: TGTGCCAGCCAGGGGGGTACGGGGGAACGGAACATTCAGTACTTC; cdr3_aa: CASQGGTGERNIQYF